This TCR beta chain is drawn from a study of early T cells in non-severe SARS-CoV-2 infection listed by TCRdb under 2021. Concerning the study at large: TCR sequencing used bulk RNA from unsorted whole blood, so alpha and beta chains could not be paired. Study-level results and caveats: Matching against VDJdb was skewed toward anti-spike CD8 responses, likely underestimated virus-specific expansions, and missed private and CD4 specificities.

The library relied on 5' RACE. The listed sequencing device is NextSeq 500. The TCR library protocol attached unique molecular identifiers to individual cDNA molecules to correct for sequencing error and PCR bias. Sequencing covered both TCR alpha and beta chains, and within each sample the abundances of alpha and beta sequences were tightly co-correlated. On the authors' methods: Decombinator V4 was used to annotate the V gene, J gene and CDR3 of the TCR sequences. Expanded TCRs were defined as changing significantly between any two time points under a Poisson model with p below 0.0001. TCR abundances were normalised to the total number of TCRs sequenced per sample and were expressed as counts per million. MAIT TCRs were defined by TRAV1-2 paired with TRAJ12, TRAJ20 or TRAJ33, and iNKT TCRs by TRAV10 paired with TRAJ18. VDJdb, accessed 1 November 2021, was searched for CMV, EBV and SARS-CoV-2 annotated TCRs, excluding TCRs annotated for multiple antigens. TCRdb redid the processing of the public reads, applying fastp at Q25 and MiXCR, and retained in-frame beta chains. Rows merge per CDR3 protein into single entries with the most common DNA and genes. These V and J calls rely on TCRdb rather than the paper's analysis. This sample gives about 71,000 distinct CDR3 sequences in total; approximately 15% of them show up just once. More than 12% of the sample is held by the ten biggest clonotypes.

CDR1 is given as LNHDA and CDR2 as SQIVND, both from the germline V gene (reference sequence). There are 15 amino acids in the CDR3, from cysteine to phenylalanine inclusive. Kept here is only the CDR3 DNA, which spans 45 bases and is read in frame from base 1. Between the V and J ends, shortened by 6 bases and 7 bases respectively, the junction contains 19 bases. This was a case-control study nested in a cohort of healthcare workers in London, UK, who had nasopharyngeal swab PCR tests and blood samples taken every week. Healthcare workers were recruited during the week of the UK lockdown, between 23 and 31 March 2020, and followed weekly for up to roughly 15 weeks. In the case of this clonotype: The antigen this receptor binds is unknown. Within one base of it there is no much larger clone, and no base qualities were kept.

The chain is encoded by TRBV19 joined to TRBJ2-1; confidence is insufficient to name the D gene. The clonotype comes from an adult who was a healthcare worker with PCR-confirmed SARS-CoV-2 infection or an uninfected control (not recorded which). Material for sequencing was whole blood. The CDR3 reads as follows: CASRTLGTKPNEQFF. The bases are TGTGCCAGTAGGACCTTGGGTACCAAACCTAATGAGCAGTTCTTC.